The clone carrying this T cell receptor beta chain was seen just once. The authors' processing: The assay estimated nucleated cells by amplifying reference gene primers. Profiled with immunoSEQ multiplex PCR; TCRdb holds only in-frame clones, not every one. That table gives V, J and clone size, and the DNA gave D and trimming. There are over 250,000 clones in the sample; over 75% occur only once, and more than 10% lies in the top ten. The sample is drawn from a study of blood T cell repertoires in COVID-19. Study background: PBMCs, B-cell-depleted T cells, or T cells were the source of the cDNA or gDNA that made up the material.

CDR1 and CDR2 from the germline V gene are MNHEY and SVGAGI. This CDR3 is 15 amino acids long. V gave up 2 bases and J gave up 0 bases; unmatched junction bases: 0. V usage is TRBV6-5 and J usage is TRBJ2-3; 9 bases are a match to TRBD2. This receptor was identified in a human donor in a cohort sampled during active COVID-19. Material: peripheral blood. The CDR3 region has the DNA TGTGCCAGCAGTTACACTAGCGGGAGCACAGATACGCAGTATTTT. Translating it yields CASSYTSGSTDTQYF.